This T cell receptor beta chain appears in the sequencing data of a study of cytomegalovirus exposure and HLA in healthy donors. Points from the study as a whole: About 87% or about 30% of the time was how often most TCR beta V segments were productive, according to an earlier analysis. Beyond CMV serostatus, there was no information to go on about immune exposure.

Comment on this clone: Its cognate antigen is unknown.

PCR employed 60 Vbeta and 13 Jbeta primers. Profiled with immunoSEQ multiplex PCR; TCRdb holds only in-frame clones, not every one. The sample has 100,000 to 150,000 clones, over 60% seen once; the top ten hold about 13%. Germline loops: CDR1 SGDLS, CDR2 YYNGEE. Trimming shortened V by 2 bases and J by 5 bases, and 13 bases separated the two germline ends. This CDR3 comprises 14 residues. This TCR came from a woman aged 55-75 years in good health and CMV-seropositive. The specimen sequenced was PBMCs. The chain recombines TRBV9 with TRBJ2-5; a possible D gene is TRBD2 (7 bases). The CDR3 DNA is TGTGCCAGCAGCGTGGGAGGGGGGACGGAGACCCAGTACTTC. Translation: CASSVGGGTETQYF.